This T cell receptor beta chain was found in a study of T cell repertoires in cytomegalovirus infection. V shed 5 bases and J shed 6 bases, with 19 bases lying between them. CDR3 length: 15 amino acids. The germline V gene has CDR1 SGHTA and CDR2 FQGNSA. This clonotype was recorded many times. MiXCR, applied by TCRdb to the reads, yields one record per CDR3 protein. The sample records over 150,000 distinct CDR3 sequences, over 13% being singletons. The V gene is TRBV7-2, the J gene TRBJ1-1; unclear D gene. This receptor was identified in a human donor in good health (CMV status not recorded). Some clones in this sample may be carry-over from other donors' samples. Sequenced material: PBMCs. In DNA form, the CDR3 reads TGTGCCAGCAGCCGAGAAGCTGGGGTTACGGCTGAAGCTTTCTTT. Its protein product is CASSREAGVTAEAFF.